Listed below are T cell receptor beta chains from one sample, sequenced in a study of blood T cell repertoires in COVID-19. Clones were sequenced by immunoSEQ multiplex PCR, and TCRdb holds only the in-frame ones, with some missing. This sample carries tens of thousands of clones, more than 65% of them seen once, and the ten largest clones take around 22%. The specimen sequenced was peripheral blood. All receptors derive from a woman in her forties or fifties with acute or convalescent COVID-19. CDR3s include the opening cysteine and the closing phenylalanine or tryptophan. D genes are given only for firm matches. Size tells how often a clone was seen (once, few, many) or the class of an expanded clone, and some rows leave it out.

j_gene: TRBJ1-1
d_gene: NA
v_gene: TRBV5-1
abundance: NA
CDR3nt: TGCGCCAGCAGCTTGGCAAGTTCGGTTTCTGAAGCTTTCTTT
CDR3aa: CASSLASSVSEAFF

j_gene: TRBJ2-1
d_gene: TRBD2
v_gene: TRBV18
abundance: NA
CDR3nt: TGTGCCAGCTCAGAGCGGGAGACCTACAATGAGCAGTTCTTC
CDR3aa: CASSERETYNEQFF

j_gene: TRBJ2-7
d_gene: NA
v_gene: TRBV28
abundance: NA
CDR3nt: TGTGCCAGCAGACCAGGTGACAGAAGTTCCTACGAGCAGTACTTC
CDR3aa: CASRPGDRSSYEQYF

j_gene: TRBJ1-2
d_gene: NA
v_gene: TRBV6-2/TRBV6-3
abundance: NA
CDR3nt: TGTGCCAGCAGCCCGGACAGCTATGGCTACACCTTC
CDR3aa: CASSPDSYGYTF

j_gene: TRBJ2-7
d_gene: NA
v_gene: TRBV27
abundance: once
CDR3nt: TGTGCCAGCAGTTTAAAATGGTCGAGCTCCTACGAGCAGTACTTC
CDR3aa: CASSLKWSSSYEQYF

j_gene: TRBJ2-6
d_gene: NA
v_gene: TRBV18
abundance: NA
CDR3nt: TGTGCCAGCTCACCACTCGGGGCGGGATCACTTAACTCTGGGGCCAACGTCCTGACTTTC
CDR3aa: CASSPLGAGSLNSGANVLTF

j_gene: TRBJ2-7
d_gene: TRBD1
v_gene: TRBV7-2
abundance: NA
CDR3nt: TGTGCCAGCAGAGGACAGGGCCTCTACGAGCAGTACTTC
CDR3aa: CASRGQGLYEQYF

j_gene: TRBJ2-1
d_gene: NA
v_gene: TRBV9
abundance: NA
CDR3nt: TGTGCCAGCAGCGTAGAGGCGGCTAGCAATGAGCAGTTCTTC
CDR3aa: CASSVEAASNEQFF

j_gene: TRBJ2-7
d_gene: TRBD1
v_gene: TRBV6-6
abundance: few
CDR3nt: TGTGCCAGCAGTCCTGGACAGGGTGAGCAGTACTTC
CDR3aa: CASSPGQGEQYF

j_gene: TRBJ1-1
d_gene: TRBD1
v_gene: TRBV2
abundance: NA
CDR3nt: TGTGCCAGCAGTCCACAGGGGGCAGGGAACACTGAAGCTTTCTTT
CDR3aa: CASSPQGAGNTEAFF

j_gene: TRBJ2-1
d_gene: TRBD2
v_gene: TRBV5-6
abundance: NA
CDR3nt: TGTGCCAGCAGCCCGATAATAGCGGGGGATATGGATGAGCAGTTCTTC
CDR3aa: CASSPIIAGDMDEQFF

j_gene: TRBJ1-2
d_gene: TRBD1
v_gene: TRBV9
abundance: NA
CDR3nt: TGTGCCAGCAGCCAGACAGGGACGCCACGCTATGGCTACACCTTC
CDR3aa: CASSQTGTPRYGYTF

j_gene: TRBJ1-2
d_gene: NA
v_gene: TRBV5-5
abundance: NA
CDR3nt: TGTGCCAGCAGCCGCGGGGTGAACGGAGGCTACACCTTC
CDR3aa: CASSRGVNGGYTF

j_gene: TRBJ1-1
d_gene: NA
v_gene: TRBV29-1
abundance: NA
CDR3nt: TGCAGCGTTGAGGCTTTCGTCACTGAAGCTTTCTTT
CDR3aa: CSVEAFVTEAFF

j_gene: TRBJ2-7
d_gene: TRBD2
v_gene: TRBV13
abundance: NA
CDR3nt: TGTGCCAGCAGTCTACGGGGGGGCCGCTACGAGCAGTACTTC
CDR3aa: CASSLRGGRYEQYF

j_gene: TRBJ2-2
d_gene: TRBD2
v_gene: TRBV11-2
abundance: NA
CDR3nt: TGTGCCAGCAGCTTTCTAGCGGGAGGCACCGGGGAGCTGTTTTTT
CDR3aa: CASSFLAGGTGELFF

j_gene: TRBJ1-5
d_gene: TRBD1
v_gene: TRBV4-3
abundance: NA
CDR3nt: TGCGCCAGCAGCCAAACTACAGGGGTTAGCAATCAGCCCCAGCATTTT
CDR3aa: CASSQTTGVSNQPQHF

j_gene: TRBJ2-3
d_gene: NA
v_gene: TRBV7-3
abundance: once
CDR3nt: TGTGCCAGCAGCTTAGTGGCTAGCGCAGATACGCAGTATTTT
CDR3aa: CASSLVASADTQYF

j_gene: TRBJ2-2
d_gene: NA
v_gene: TRBV7-8
abundance: NA
CDR3nt: TGTGCCAGCACCCCCTCCGCGAACACCGGGGAGCTGTTTTTT
CDR3aa: CASTPSANTGELFF

j_gene: TRBJ1-3
d_gene: NA
v_gene: TRBV9
abundance: NA
CDR3nt: TGTGCCAGCAGCGCGGCCGGGAGCACTGGAAACACCATATATTTT
CDR3aa: CASSAAGSTGNTIYF

j_gene: TRBJ1-6
d_gene: TRBD1
v_gene: TRBV13
abundance: NA
CDR3nt: TGTGCCAGCAGCGACGGGACAGGGAGAGCTGATTCACCCCTCCACTTT
CDR3aa: CASSDGTGRADSPLHF

j_gene: TRBJ1-1
d_gene: TRBD1
v_gene: TRBV5-6
abundance: NA
CDR3nt: TGTGCCAGCAGCGCGGACAGGGCCAACACTGAAGCTTTCTTT
CDR3aa: CASSADRANTEAFF

j_gene: TRBJ2-2
d_gene: NA
v_gene: TRBV27
abundance: NA
CDR3nt: TGTGCCAGCTCGGTGTACACCGGGGAGCTGTTTTTT
CDR3aa: CASSVYTGELFF

j_gene: TRBJ2-3
d_gene: TRBD2
v_gene: TRBV27
abundance: NA
CDR3nt: TGTGCCAGCTCCCTTTGGACTAGCGGGGCGGATACGCAGTATTTT
CDR3aa: CASSLWTSGADTQYF

j_gene: TRBJ2-2
d_gene: NA
v_gene: TRBV14
abundance: once
CDR3nt: TGTGCCAGCAGCCAAAAACGGGGGACCGGGGAGCTGTTTTTT
CDR3aa: CASSQKRGTGELFF

j_gene: TRBJ2-7
d_gene: NA
v_gene: TRBV4-1
abundance: NA
CDR3nt: TGCGCCAGCAGCCAAGCGGAGAGCTCCTACGAGCAGTACTTC
CDR3aa: CASSQAESSYEQYF

j_gene: TRBJ2-7
d_gene: NA
v_gene: TRBV5-1
abundance: NA
CDR3nt: TGCGCCAGCAGCTTTTCTGATGCAGATACCTCCTACGAGCAGTACTTC
CDR3aa: CASSFSDADTSYEQYF

j_gene: TRBJ2-3
d_gene: NA
v_gene: TRBV12-3/TRBV12-4
abundance: NA
CDR3nt: TGTGCCAGCAGTTTAGGGTCCTGGGACTGGTTT
CDR3aa: CASSLGSWDWF

j_gene: TRBJ2-5
d_gene: TRBD2
v_gene: TRBV5-1
abundance: NA
CDR3nt: TGCGCCAGCAGCGCTGGACTAGTGGAGGAGACCCAGTACTTC
CDR3aa: CASSAGLVEETQYF

j_gene: TRBJ1-2
d_gene: NA
v_gene: TRBV12-3/TRBV12-4
abundance: NA
CDR3nt: TGTGCCAGCAGTTTACGATTAAAGGGGGAGTACACCTTC
CDR3aa: CASSLRLKGEYTF

j_gene: TRBJ2-3
d_gene: NA
v_gene: TRBV6-5
abundance: NA
CDR3nt: TGTGCCAGCAGCCTCGGACTCGACACAGATACGCAGTATTTT
CDR3aa: CASSLGLDTDTQYF

j_gene: TRBJ2-7
d_gene: TRBD2
v_gene: TRBV11-2
abundance: NA
CDR3nt: TGTGCCAGCAGCTTTGGACTAGCTACTTACGAGCAGTACTTC
CDR3aa: CASSFGLATYEQYF

j_gene: TRBJ2-7
d_gene: NA
v_gene: TRBV12-3/TRBV12-4
abundance: NA
CDR3nt: TGTGCCAGCAGTTTGTTGGCCGGGGGCGAGCAGTACTTC
CDR3aa: CASSLLAGGEQYF

j_gene: TRBJ2-7
d_gene: NA
v_gene: TRBV5-1
abundance: NA
CDR3nt: TGCGCCAGCAGCTTGGAAGGGGCAACCTACGAGCAGTACTTC
CDR3aa: CASSLEGATYEQYF

j_gene: TRBJ2-1
d_gene: NA
v_gene: TRBV5-1
abundance: NA
CDR3nt: TGCGCCAGCAGCTTGATTCTAGACTACAGTGAGCAGTTCTTC
CDR3aa: CASSLILDYSEQFF

j_gene: TRBJ1-2
d_gene: TRBD1
v_gene: TRBV28
abundance: NA
CDR3nt: TGTGCCAGCAGCGGAATCAGAGGGACAGACGGCTACACCTTC
CDR3aa: CASSGIRGTDGYTF

j_gene: TRBJ2-5
d_gene: NA
v_gene: TRBV7-2
abundance: NA
CDR3nt: TGTGCCAGCAGCTCAAGGACACATCCTCAAGAGACCCAGTACTTC
CDR3aa: CASSSRTHPQETQYF

j_gene: TRBJ1-6
d_gene: NA
v_gene: TRBV9
abundance: few
CDR3nt: TGTGCCAGCAGCGTGACTACAGGGCCTAATTCACCCCTCCACTTT
CDR3aa: CASSVTTGPNSPLHF

j_gene: TRBJ1-1
d_gene: TRBD1
v_gene: TRBV28
abundance: NA
CDR3nt: TGTGCCAGCAACGCCGGGACAGGGATAAAATGGAAAGTGAACACTGAAGCTTTCTTT
CDR3aa: CASNAGTGIKWKVNTEAFF

j_gene: TRBJ2-1
d_gene: NA
v_gene: TRBV20-1
abundance: NA
CDR3nt: TGCAGTGCTAGTGGGGACAAGTACAATGAGCAGTTCTTC
CDR3aa: CSASGDKYNEQFF

j_gene: TRBJ2-7
d_gene: TRBD1
v_gene: TRBV5-4
abundance: NA
CDR3nt: TGTGCCAGCAGCTCCCAACAGGGGGCCTACGAGCAGTACTTC
CDR3aa: CASSSQQGAYEQYF

j_gene: TRBJ1-4
d_gene: NA
v_gene: TRBV7-6
abundance: once
CDR3nt: TGTGCCAGCAGCTTTACCCTTGGGGCATCGAATGAAAAACTGTTTTTT
CDR3aa: CASSFTLGASNEKLFF

j_gene: TRBJ1-3
d_gene: NA
v_gene: TRBV15
abundance: NA
CDR3nt: TGTGCCATCAAAGGGGGGGATTATTCTGGAAACATCATATATTTT
CDR3aa: CAIKGGDYSGNIIYF

j_gene: TRBJ2-3
d_gene: TRBD2
v_gene: TRBV18
abundance: NA
CDR3nt: TGTGCCAGCTCACCATGGAGCGGGGGGACCAGCACAGATACGCAGTATTTT
CDR3aa: CASSPWSGGTSTDTQYF

j_gene: TRBJ2-6
d_gene: NA
v_gene: TRBV6-2/TRBV6-3
abundance: NA
CDR3nt: TGTGCCAGCAGTTTACAGGGCCCAAGGGATTTGGGTGGGGCCAACGTCCTGACTTTC
CDR3aa: CASSLQGPRDLGGANVLTF

j_gene: TRBJ1-1
d_gene: NA
v_gene: TRBV6-5
abundance: NA
CDR3nt: TGTGCCAGCAGCCTAGGGGGGGGGATAACTGAAGCTTTCTTT
CDR3aa: CASSLGGGITEAFF

j_gene: TRBJ2-3
d_gene: NA
v_gene: TRBV12-3/TRBV12-4
abundance: NA
CDR3nt: TGTGCCAGCAGCCCGGGGAGCGGTACGCAGTATTTT
CDR3aa: CASSPGSGTQYF

j_gene: TRBJ2-7
d_gene: TRBD1
v_gene: TRBV24-1
abundance: NA
CDR3nt: TGTGCCACCAGTGATTTGGGGACAGGGGGTCACTACGAGCAGTACTTC
CDR3aa: CATSDLGTGGHYEQYF

j_gene: TRBJ2-7
d_gene: NA
v_gene: TRBV6-5
abundance: few
CDR3nt: TGTGCCAGCAGTTACTCCACAGGCTACGAGCAGTACTTC
CDR3aa: CASSYSTGYEQYF

j_gene: TRBJ2-7
d_gene: NA
v_gene: TRBV4-3
abundance: NA
CDR3nt: TGCGCCAGCAGCCAAGTCCTCTCCTACGAGCAGTACTTC
CDR3aa: CASSQVLSYEQYF

j_gene: TRBJ2-2
d_gene: NA
v_gene: TRBV6-2/TRBV6-3
abundance: NA
CDR3nt: TGTGCCAGCAGTGTGGGCAGTGTCGGGGAGCTGTTTTTT
CDR3aa: CASSVGSVGELFF

j_gene: TRBJ2-1
d_gene: TRBD2
v_gene: TRBV19
abundance: NA
CDR3nt: TGTGCCAGTAGTATCGGGAGGGGGGATGAGCAGTTCTTC
CDR3aa: CASSIGRGDEQFF